Listed below are T cell receptor beta chains from one sample, sequenced in a study of STAT5B mutations in CD4+ large granular lymphocyte leukemia. TCRdb's copy holds only in-frame clones and misses some; the assay was immunoSEQ multiplex PCR. Of some 40,000 clones listed, about 86% are singletons. What was sequenced was CD4+ T cells from blood buffy coats. The receptors were sampled from a human donor in good health. Each CDR3 is given with its conserved first and last residue. A D gene is named only where the DNA matches it firmly. For some rows the clone size is stated as once, few or many, or as a class when expanded; others skip it.

D: TRBD1; J: TRBJ1-6; V: TRBV2; size: .; CDR3: CAGGQDYNSPLHF; DNA: TGTGCCGGGGGACAGGATTATAATTCACCCCTCCACTTT
D: .; J: TRBJ2-5; V: TRBV29-1; size: .; CDR3: CSVGRLGSQETQYF; DNA: TGCAGCGTTGGGAGACTTGGGAGCCAAGAGACCCAGTACTTC
D: .; J: TRBJ2-3; V: TRBV2; size: .; CDR3: CASSESASFADTQYF; DNA: TGTGCCAGCAGTGAATCGGCTAGCTTCGCAGATACGCAGTATTTT
D: .; J: TRBJ1-3; V: TRBV7-2; size: .; CDR3: CASSLRAAGNTIYF; DNA: TGTGCCAGCAGCTTAAGGGCCGCGGGGAACACCATATATTTT
D: .; J: TRBJ2-3; V: TRBV2; size: .; CDR3: CASSIPVSIGTDTQYF; DNA: TGTGCCAGCAGTATCCCTGTCTCCATAGGAACAGATACGCAGTATTTT
D: .; J: TRBJ2-3; V: TRBV15; size: .; CDR3: CATSTGNTQYF; DNA: TGTGCCACCAGCACGGGTAACACGCAGTATTTT
D: .; J: TRBJ1-3; V: TRBV6-6; size: .; CDR3: CASSYKGPSSGNTIYF; DNA: TGTGCCAGCAGTTACAAGGGACCGAGCTCTGGAAACACCATATATTTT
D: TRBD2; J: TRBJ2-5; V: TRBV7-9; size: once; CDR3: CASSLGLGNQETQYF; DNA: TGTGCCAGCAGCTTGGGACTAGGAAACCAAGAGACCCAGTACTTC
D: TRBD2; J: TRBJ2-3; V: TRBV5-4; size: .; CDR3: CASSLGLAGVTDTQYF; DNA: TGTGCCAGCAGCTTGGGGCTAGCGGGAGTTACAGATACGCAGTATTTT
D: TRBD1; J: TRBJ2-2; V: TRBV7-9; size: .; CDR3: CASSLDRGGELFF; DNA: TGTGCCAGCAGCTTGGACAGGGGCGGGGAGCTGTTTTTT
D: .; J: TRBJ1-1; V: TRBV7-2; size: .; CDR3: CASSANTEAFF; DNA: TGTGCCAGCAGCGCGAACACTGAAGCTTTCTTT
D: .; J: TRBJ1-4; V: TRBV5-1; size: .; CDR3: CASSLEGLGGREKLFF; DNA: TGCGCCAGCAGTTTGGAGGGCCTCGGTGGCCGGGAAAAACTGTTTTTT
D: .; J: TRBJ1-5; V: TRBV5-4; size: few; CDR3: CASSFGGTGNQPQHF; DNA: TGTGCCAGCAGCTTTGGGGGTACGGGCAATCAGCCCCAGCATTTT
D: .; J: TRBJ2-1; V: TRBV7-2; size: .; CDR3: CASSFQGMTRTTNEQFF; DNA: TGTGCCAGCAGCTTCCAGGGCATGACTAGGACTACAAATGAGCAGTTCTTC
D: .; J: TRBJ2-3; V: TRBV6-4; size: .; CDR3: CASSDSIRTDTQYF; DNA: TGTGCCAGCAGTGACTCAATTCGCACAGATACGCAGTATTTT
D: .; J: TRBJ1-5; V: TRBV7-6; size: few; CDR3: CASSLVGGAQPQHF; DNA: TGTGCCAGCAGCTTAGTCGGGGGGGCTCAGCCCCAGCATTTT
D: .; J: TRBJ1-1; V: TRBV13; size: .; CDR3: CASSIRTLNTEAFF; DNA: TGTGCCAGCAGCATCCGTACCTTGAACACTGAAGCTTTCTTT
D: TRBD1; J: TRBJ2-5; V: TRBV5-1; size: once; CDR3: CASSRDRDQETQYF; DNA: TGCGCCAGCAGCCGGGACAGGGACCAAGAGACCCAGTACTTC
D: TRBD1; J: TRBJ1-1; V: TRBV6-5; size: .; CDR3: CASRIPRGGHEAFF; DNA: TGTGCCAGCAGAATCCCCAGGGGGGGACATGAAGCTTTCTTT
D: TRBD2; J: TRBJ2-7; V: TRBV5-1; size: .; CDR3: CASSLRTGTSGTEQYF; DNA: TGCGCCAGCAGCTTACGAACCGGGACTAGCGGGACAGAGCAGTACTTC
D: TRBD1; J: TRBJ2-5; V: TRBV18; size: few; CDR3: CASSPGQQETQYF; DNA: TGTGCCAGCTCACCGGGACAGCAAGAGACCCAGTACTTC
D: .; J: TRBJ1-3; V: TRBV7-3; size: few; CDR3: CASSPGTGNTIYF; DNA: TGTGCCAGCAGCCCCGGGACGGGAAACACCATATATTTT
D: TRBD1; J: TRBJ1-1; V: TRBV29-1; size: .; CDR3: CSVENRGTEAFF; DNA: TGCAGCGTTGAAAACAGGGGCACTGAAGCTTTCTTT
D: .; J: TRBJ2-7; V: TRBV5-1; size: .; CDR3: CASRTGQGSSGYEQYF; DNA: TGCGCCAGCAGAACGGGGCAGGGTTCCTCGGGGTACGAGCAGTACTTC
D: TRBD1; J: TRBJ1-2; V: TRBV18; size: few; CDR3: CASSPRTGDGYTF; DNA: TGTGCCAGCTCACCAAGGACAGGGGATGGCTACACCTTC
D: .; J: TRBJ2-1; V: TRBV2; size: .; CDR3: CASSGLSGNEQFF; DNA: TGTGCCAGCAGTGGTTTATCCGGCAATGAGCAGTTCTTC
D: TRBD1; J: TRBJ2-1; V: TRBV5-1; size: .; CDR3: CASSQGQGEYNEQFF; DNA: TGCGCCAGCAGCCAGGGACAGGGGGAGTACAATGAGCAGTTCTTC
D: .; J: TRBJ2-3; V: TRBV5-1; size: once; CDR3: CASSLGASLYVDTQYF; DNA: TGCGCCAGCAGCTTGGGCGCTAGTTTATACGTTGATACGCAGTATTTT
D: TRBD2; J: TRBJ2-5; V: TRBV7-9; size: .; CDR3: CASSPPRTSGRQETQYF; DNA: TGTGCCAGCAGCCCGCCCCGGACTAGCGGGAGACAAGAGACCCAGTACTTC
D: TRBD1; J: TRBJ1-3; V: TRBV5-6; size: .; CDR3: CASRKSTGGFSGNTIYF; DNA: TGTGCCAGCAGGAAATCGACAGGGGGCTTCTCTGGAAACACCATATATTTT
D: .; J: TRBJ2-3; V: TRBV5-4; size: .; CDR3: CASSLQFGTAGTDTQYF; DNA: TGTGCCAGCAGCTTGCAGTTCGGGACGGCGGGCACAGATACGCAGTATTTT
D: .; J: TRBJ1-5; V: TRBV19; size: .; CDR3: CASSLGGLVNQPQHF; DNA: TGTGCCAGTAGTTTGGGGGGGTTGGTCAATCAGCCCCAGCATTTT
D: TRBD2; J: TRBJ2-2; V: TRBV7-9; size: few; CDR3: CASSLRASGRIGPTGELFF; DNA: TGTGCCAGCAGCTTGAGGGCTAGCGGGAGAATCGGACCCACCGGGGAGCTGTTTTTT
D: TRBD1; J: TRBJ1-1; V: TRBV19; size: .; CDR3: CASSPRTGRDTEAFF; DNA: TGTGCCAGTAGTCCACGGACAGGGCGGGACACTGAAGCTTTCTTT
D: .; J: TRBJ1-2; V: TRBV4-1; size: .; CDR3: CASSQVGVFPNYGYTF; DNA: TGCGCCAGCAGCCAAGTAGGTGTCTTCCCAAACTATGGCTACACCTTC
D: TRBD2; J: TRBJ2-1; V: TRBV7-9; size: .; CDR3: CASSLASGLALLNNEQFF; DNA: TGTGCCAGCAGCTTAGCTTCGGGACTAGCGCTACTTAACAATGAGCAGTTCTTC
D: .; J: TRBJ2-1; V: TRBV5-1; size: .; CDR3: CASSLQVAQYNEQFF; DNA: TGCGCCAGCAGCTTGCAGGTAGCGCAGTACAATGAGCAGTTCTTC
D: .; J: TRBJ2-5; V: TRBV30; size: .; CDR3: CAWSPPTWTSVETQYF; DNA: TGTGCCTGGAGTCCACCCACTTGGACATCAGTGGAGACCCAGTACTTC
D: .; J: TRBJ1-5; V: TRBV19; size: .; CDR3: CASSIGEGGRGSNQPQHF; DNA: TGTGCCAGTAGTATAGGTGAGGGGGGGCGGGGTAGCAATCAGCCCCAGCATTTT
D: .; J: TRBJ2-2; V: TRBV19; size: .; CDR3: CASRGLGRELFF; DNA: TGTGCCAGCCGGGGCTTGGGCAGGGAGCTGTTTTTT
D: .; J: TRBJ2-7; V: TRBV14; size: .; CDR3: CASSQVAGVLTYEQYF; DNA: TGTGCCAGCAGCCAGGTGGCAGGTGTCCTTACCTACGAGCAGTACTTC
D: .; J: TRBJ2-7; V: TRBV28; size: once; CDR3: CASRQQGTPGREQYF; DNA: TGTGCCAGCAGGCAACAGGGTACACCCGGGCGCGAGCAGTACTTC
D: .; J: TRBJ1-1; V: TRBV2; size: .; CDR3: CASSEARLNTEAFF; DNA: TGTGCCAGCAGTGAGGCGCGGCTGAACACTGAAGCTTTCTTT
D: .; J: TRBJ1-2; V: TRBV18; size: .; CDR3: CASSPIGHKANYGYTF; DNA: TGTGCCAGCTCACCAATAGGACATAAAGCTAACTATGGCTACACCTTC
D: TRBD1; J: TRBJ2-5; V: TRBV19; size: once; CDR3: CASKDSGTGVPETQYF; DNA: TGTGCCAGTAAGGATAGCGGGACAGGGGTTCCAGAGACCCAGTACTTC
D: .; J: TRBJ2-6; V: TRBV7-2; size: .; CDR3: CASTSGANVLTF; DNA: TGTGCCAGCACTTCTGGGGCCAACGTCCTGACTTTC
D: TRBD1; J: TRBJ2-5; V: TRBV7-8; size: .; CDR3: CASSIQGALEKETQYF; DNA: TGTGCCAGCAGCATACAGGGGGCGCTGGAAAAAGAGACCCAGTACTTC
D: TRBD2; J: TRBJ2-1; V: TRBV28; size: .; CDR3: CASRSSGTSGYNEQFF; DNA: TGTGCCAGCAGATCAAGCGGGACTAGCGGCTACAATGAGCAGTTCTTC
D: .; J: TRBJ2-6; V: TRBV5-1; size: .; CDR3: CASSLGTPGANVLTF; DNA: TGCGCCAGCAGCTTGGGGACCCCCGGGGCCAACGTCCTGACTTTC
D: .; J: TRBJ2-7; V: TRBV6-5; size: .; CDR3: CASSYSSRGPAGEQYF; DNA: TGTGCCAGCAGTTACTCGAGCCGGGGGCCCGCCGGGGAGCAGTACTTC
D: TRBD2; J: TRBJ2-3; V: TRBV10-3; size: .; CDR3: CAIKRLAGGTDTQYF; DNA: TGTGCCATCAAGCGACTAGCGGGAGGAACGGATACGCAGTATTTT